Below, 19 T cell receptor beta chains from the same sample are listed, as sequenced in a study of T-cell memory formation after mild COVID-19. TCRdb itself ran the 5' RACE reads through MiXCR, one entry per CDR3 protein. The data show 350,000 to 500,000 distinct CDR3 sequences, with more than 15% seen just once and roughly 21% held by the top ten. Specimen: PBMCs or a T cell subset sorted from them (not recorded which). These receptors were taken from a man between 18 and 35 years old who had mild COVID-19 (a few samples of this study predate the infection). Cell type and time point are not known.

At least ten counts were recorded for this clonotype. The chain is built from TRBV7-9 and TRBJ2-5; D is ambiguous. This CDR3 is 13 amino acids long. V lost 8 bases to trimming and J lost 3 bases, with 13 bases between them. In germline, CDR1 is SEHNR, CDR2 FQNEAQ (reference sequence). DNA for the CDR3: TGTGCCAGCCCACGCCCTAGTGAAGAGACCCAGTACTTC. Translating it yields CASPRPSEETQYF.

This clonotype occurred a few times. In DNA form, the CDR3 reads TGTGCCAGCAGTTTGAAGGGACAGAACACTGAAGCTTTCTTT. Protein sequence: CASSLKGQNTEAFF. V usage is TRBV12-3 or TRBV12-4 and J usage is TRBJ1-1; TRBD1 might be the D (6 bases). This CDR3 has 14 residues. Deletions cut 3 bases from V and 1 base from J, with 9 bases between.

This clonotype came up a few times. This chain connects TRBV7-9 to TRBJ1-5, with 12 bases matching TRBD1. The CDR3 extends over 18 amino acids. V was clipped by 3 bases and J by 0 bases; unmatched bases: 6. Germline CDR1 is SEHNR and CDR2 is FQNEAQ (reference sequence). DNA for the CDR3: TGTGCCAGCAGCTTTGGGACAGGGGGCCTTTATAGCAATCAGCCCCAGCATTTT. Protein sequence: CASSFGTGGLYSNQPQHF.

This clonotype was observed many times. J is TRBJ2-3 and V is TRBV7-6; D is perhaps TRBD1 (6 bases). The V end lost 5 bases, the J end lost 2 bases, and 17 bases lay between the germline ends. Germline V lookup: CDR1 SGHVS, CDR2 FNYEAQ. The CDR3 sequence is 16 residues long. The CDR3 region is CASSQRRGPPTDTQYF. Here the CDR3 DNA reads TGTGCCAGCAGCCAACGCAGGGGACCACCCACAGATACGCAGTATTTT. Full variable domain (missing parts from reference TRBV7-6 and TRBJ2-3): GAGVSQSPRYKVTKRGQDVALRCDPISGHVSLYWYRQALGQGPEFLTYFNYEAQQDKSGLPNDRFSAERPEGSISTLTIQRTEQRDSAMYRCASSQRRGPPTDTQYFGPGTRLTVL.

V is TRBV9 and J is TRBJ2-1; D may be TRBD2 (5 bases). Germline CDR1 SGDLS, CDR2 YYNGEE. The ends were cut back, 0 bases at V and 5 bases at J, with 9 bases in the middle. This CDR3 has 14 amino acids. The CDR3 here is CASSVVSGDNEQFF. CDR3 coding DNA: TGTGCCAGCAGCGTAGTTTCCGGGGACAATGAGCAGTTCTTC.

This sequence joins TRBV6-4 and TRBJ2-6; TRBD1 agrees at 9 bases. CDR3 length equals 16 residues. V lost 2 bases to trimming and J lost 2 bases; unmatched junction nucleotides: 1. Germline V gene lookup returns CDR1 MRHNA and CDR2 SNTAGT. The CDR3 nucleotides are TGTGCCAGCAGTGACCACAGGGGGCCTGGGGCCAACGTCCTGACTTTC. Translating gives CASSDHRGPGANVLTF.

The V and J genes are TRBV7-2 and TRBJ1-2; D gene ambiguous. Germline CDR1 SGHTA, CDR2 FQGNSA. The CDR3 is made up of 15 amino acids. Deletions cut 4 bases from V and 8 bases from J, with 20 bases between. The CDR3 loop is CASSSQDSTGWGYTF. CDR3 in DNA: TGTGCCAGCAGCTCCCAGGATTCAACGGGGTGGGGCTACACCTTC.

This clonotype was picked up a small number of times. The gene calls are TRBV29-1 and TRBJ2-7, with unresolved D. The V and J ends lost 7 bases and 1 base respectively, with 11 bases between them. The CDR3 consists of 12 residues. CDR1 and CDR2 (germline): SQVTM, ANQGSEA. This CDR3 is CSAICSSYEQYV. The DNA for the CDR3 is TGCAGCGCCATATGCAGTTCCTACGAGCAGTACGTC.

This clonotype has more than one count but fewer than ten. The J gene is TRBJ1-6, the V gene TRBV25-1; D is undetermined. Trimming left V 5 bases short and J 3 bases short, with 11 bases between. Per the germline V gene, CDR1 is MGHDK and CDR2 is SYGVNS. CDR3 size: 15 residues. The CDR3 here is CASSRGLNYNSPLHF. The DNA of the CDR3 is TGTGCCAGCAGTCGAGGACTGAACTATAATTCACCCCTCCACTTT.

V usage is TRBV20-1 and J usage is TRBJ2-7; weak D call: TRBD2 (7 bases). The V end lost 5 bases, the J end lost 6 bases, and 20 bases lay between the germline ends. CDR1 and CDR2 from the germline V gene are DFQATT and SNEGSKA (reference sequence). This CDR3 region has 14 residues. The CDR3 DNA is TGCAGTGCTGCCTTGGGGGGGGCGCGCCTCGAGCAGTACTTC. It translates to CSAALGGARLEQYF.

CDR3 in amino acids: CASSEVGSGPLHF. The CDR3 nucleotides are TGTGCCAGCAGCGAGGTCGGTTCCGGACCCCTCCACTTT. J is TRBJ1-6 and V is TRBV7-9; D unresolved. This CDR3 contains 13 residues. The V end was cut by 5 bases, the J end by 12 bases, with 14 bases between. The V gene's germline CDR1 is SEHNR and CDR2 FQNEAQ (reference sequence).

This rearrangement joins TRBV6-2 or TRBV6-3 to TRBJ2-1; a weak D match, TRBD2 (6 bases). This CDR3 is 16 amino acids long. Trimming cost V 6 bases and J 1 base, with 16 bases left between them. Germline CDR1 MNHEY, CDR2 SVGEGT. CDR3 loop: CASRKLPGRSYNEQFF. The CDR3 nucleotides read TGTGCCAGCAGAAAGCTCCCGGGGAGGTCCTACAATGAGCAGTTCTTC.

The chain's CDR3 is CASSLGGAETDTQYF. The DNA of the CDR3 is TGTGCCAGCAGTCTCGGGGGGGCCGAGACAGATACGCAGTATTTT. V is TRBV28 and J is TRBJ2-3; 8 nucleotides align to TRBD2. Germline V gives CDR1 MDHEN, CDR2 SYDVKM. V was pared by 5 bases and J by 3 bases, with 7 bases of the junction left unmatched. The CDR3 runs 15 residues.

This clonotype was seen more than once but under ten times. The rearrangement links TRBV5-1 to TRBJ2-7; D unresolved. The CDR3 covers 11 residues. V was cut by 3 bases and J by 7 bases, with 8 bases left in between. Germline V gene lookup returns CDR1 SGHRS and CDR2 YFSETQ. The CDR3 bases are TGCGCCAGCAGCTCAGGAGAAGAGCAGTACGTC. Protein: CASSSGEEQYV.

This chain joins TRBV7-3 and TRBJ2-2, with 8 nucleotides matching TRBD2. The CDR3 is made up of 16 amino acids. Germline V gene sequence: CDR1 SGHTA, CDR2 FQGTGA. The V gene end was trimmed by 1 base and the J gene end by 4 bases; junction bases not matched to a gene: 5. The CDR3 DNA reads as TGTGCCAGCAGCTTAAGAACAGCGGGGGCCACCGGGGAGCTGTTTTTT. Its protein is CASSLRTAGATGELFF.

This clonotype was observed a few times. The chain is built from TRBV29-1 and TRBJ2-2; D gene unclear. Germline CDR1 is SQVTM and CDR2 is ANQGSEA. This CDR3 is 10 amino acids long. The germline V and J ends were trimmed by 3 bases and 4 bases, with 0 bases remaining between them. The CDR3 sequence is CSVDTGELFF. CDR3 DNA: TGCAGCGTTGACACCGGGGAGCTGTTTTTT.

The chain joins TRBV6-2 or TRBV6-3 to TRBJ2-1; 10 bases are shared with TRBD2. The trim removed 7 bases at V and 0 bases at J, leaving 3 bases unmatched. CDR1 is MNHEY and CDR2 is SVGEGT in the germline V gene. The CDR3 length is 15 residues. The CDR3 region has the DNA TGTGCCAGCACCTGGACTAGCGGCTCCTACAATGAGCAGTTCTTC. This translates into CASTWTSGSYNEQFF.

This clonotype has only a few counts. CDR3 residues: CASSQSDQETQYF. For the CDR3, the DNA is TGTGCCAGCAGCCAATCCGACCAAGAGACCCAGTACTTC. The chain is built from TRBV5-5 and TRBJ2-5, with D unclear. Trimming cost V 4 bases and J 0 bases, with 7 bases left between them. Germline values: CDR1 SGHKS, CDR2 YYEKEE (reference sequence). This CDR3 is built from 13 residues.

This clonotype was seen a handful of times. This chain joins TRBV6-4 and TRBJ2-2; possibly TRBD1 or TRBD2 for D (5 bases each). This CDR3 is 15 amino acids long. Germline assignment: CDR1 MRHNA and CDR2 SNTAGT. The ends were cut back, 6 bases at V and 3 bases at J, with 14 bases in the middle. The CDR3 DNA reads as TGTGCCAGCAGCCCCGGGACGGAGGACACCGGGGAGCTGTTTTTT. Residues: CASSPGTEDTGELFF.